This T cell receptor beta chain stems from a study of CD8+ T cells in alopecia areata. Treatment denoted: oral pan-JAK inhibitor, 5-10 mg twice daily. The CDR3 is 12 amino acids. Germline assignment: CDR1 SNHLY and CDR2 FYNNEI. V lost 6 bases and J lost 7, with 10 bases in between. cDNA prepared by RNA extraction and subsequent reverse transcription served as the template for sequencing. Sequencing was performed with immunoSEQ multiplex PCR; in TCRdb, only in-frame clones are kept and a portion is missing. Among roughly 200,000 clones listed, about 55% were seen once. The chain has TRBV2 and TRBJ2-1; D is perhaps TRBD1 (6 bases). The sample in question was CD8+ T cells sorted from blood, obtained at week 24, from a patient treated with tofacitinib. The sequence was obtained from a human donor with alopecia areata. The CDR3: CASRYRENEQFF. Here the CDR3 DNA reads TGTGCCAGCAGGTACAGGGAAAATGAGCAGTTCTTC.